These T cell receptor beta chains were read from a single sample in a study of blood T cell repertoires in COVID-19. Method: immunoSEQ multiplex PCR; TCRdb's copy keeps in-frame clones and lacks some. The data contain roughly 150,000 clones, around four fifths of them singletons. Sequences were obtained from peripheral blood. The receptor set was obtained from a woman in her 70s who had recovered from COVID-19. Each CDR3 is given with its conserved first and last residue. The D gene is left open where the match is weak. The listing skips clone size in some rows; elsewhere it reads once, few, many or a size class.

J gene: TRBJ2-1
CDR3 length: 15
D gene: TRBD1
V gene: TRBV7-3
clone size: -
CDR3 DNA: TGTGCCAGCAGCTTAACGTGGCGACAGGGTCATGAGCAGTTCTTC
CDR3 protein: CASSLTWRQGHEQFF

J gene: TRBJ1-1
CDR3 length: 15
D gene: -
V gene: TRBV10-3
clone size: -
CDR3 DNA: TGTGCCATCAGTGTTGTTGGCAGGGGGAACACTGAAGCTTTCTTT
CDR3 protein: CAISVVGRGNTEAFF

J gene: TRBJ2-5
CDR3 length: 16
D gene: TRBD1
V gene: TRBV3-1/TRBV3-2
clone size: -
CDR3 DNA: TGTGCCAGCAGCCAAGAGACCACAGGGGCTGGGGAGACCCAGTACTTC
CDR3 protein: CASSQETTGAGETQYF

J gene: TRBJ1-1
CDR3 length: 14
D gene: -
V gene: TRBV18
clone size: -
CDR3 DNA: TGTGCCAGCTCACCAGGGGAGCTTCCGTCTGAAGCTTTCTTT
CDR3 protein: CASSPGELPSEAFF

J gene: TRBJ1-4
CDR3 length: 14
D gene: TRBD1
V gene: TRBV7-9
clone size: -
CDR3 DNA: TGTGCCAGCAGCCGGACAGGGACTAATGAAAAACTGTTTTTT
CDR3 protein: CASSRTGTNEKLFF

J gene: TRBJ1-6
CDR3 length: 16
D gene: TRBD1
V gene: TRBV5-1
clone size: -
CDR3 DNA: TGCGCCAGCAGCGCCACCGGGACAGGGGATAATTCACCCCTCCACTTT
CDR3 protein: CASSATGTGDNSPLHF

J gene: TRBJ2-2
CDR3 length: 17
D gene: -
V gene: TRBV25-1
clone size: -
CDR3 DNA: TGTGCCAGCAGTGACCCCCGGCAGGGGTTTGGGACCGGGGAGCTGTTTTTT
CDR3 protein: CASSDPRQGFGTGELFF

J gene: TRBJ1-4
CDR3 length: 13
D gene: -
V gene: TRBV7-3
clone size: -
CDR3 DNA: TGTGCCAGCAGCCCGGGAGTGGGTGAAAAACTGTTTTTT
CDR3 protein: CASSPGVGEKLFF

J gene: TRBJ2-7
CDR3 length: 15
D gene: TRBD1
V gene: TRBV6-5
clone size: -
CDR3 DNA: TGTGCCAGCAGTTACTCTCAGGGGGCCAGGGGCGAGCAGTACTTC
CDR3 protein: CASSYSQGARGEQYF

J gene: TRBJ2-1
CDR3 length: 15
D gene: TRBD2
V gene: TRBV9
clone size: -
CDR3 DNA: TGTGCCAGCAGCGTAGGTAGCGGGCCTGATTATGAGCAGTTCTTC
CDR3 protein: CASSVGSGPDYEQFF

J gene: TRBJ1-4
CDR3 length: 12
D gene: -
V gene: TRBV15
clone size: -
CDR3 DNA: TGTGCCACCGGGGCAGCGGGTGAAAAACTGTTTTTT
CDR3 protein: CATGAAGEKLFF

J gene: TRBJ2-3
CDR3 length: 16
D gene: TRBD2
V gene: TRBV10-3
clone size: -
CDR3 DNA: TGTGCCATCAGGGACATTAGCGGGAGTGGCGCAGATACGCAGTATTTT
CDR3 protein: CAIRDISGSGADTQYF

J gene: TRBJ1-2
CDR3 length: 14
D gene: -
V gene: TRBV9
clone size: -
CDR3 DNA: TGTGCCAGCAGCATCGGGGTAAGGGTAGATGGCTACACCTTC
CDR3 protein: CASSIGVRVDGYTF

J gene: TRBJ2-7
CDR3 length: 13
D gene: -
V gene: TRBV6-2/TRBV6-3
clone size: -
CDR3 DNA: TGTGCCAGCAGTTACGCCAGCTCCTACGAGCAGTACTTC
CDR3 protein: CASSYASSYEQYF

J gene: TRBJ1-3
CDR3 length: 15
D gene: -
V gene: TRBV5-5
clone size: few
CDR3 DNA: TGTGCCAGCAGCCCCTTCGGGGGGGCTGGAAACACCATATATTTT
CDR3 protein: CASSPFGGAGNTIYF

J gene: TRBJ1-1
CDR3 length: 16
D gene: -
V gene: TRBV5-1
clone size: -
CDR3 DNA: TGCGCCAGCAGACGTACCGGACAGCCCGGCGGGACTGAAGCTTTCTTT
CDR3 protein: CASRRTGQPGGTEAFF

J gene: TRBJ2-3
CDR3 length: 11
D gene: TRBD2
V gene: TRBV20-1
clone size: -
CDR3 DNA: TGCAGTGCCGAGCGGGGGGATACGCAGTATTTT
CDR3 protein: CSAERGDTQYF

J gene: TRBJ1-5
CDR3 length: 14
D gene: -
V gene: TRBV5-1
clone size: few
CDR3 DNA: TGCGCCAGCAGCTTGGCAGGTTCCAATCAGCCCCAGCATTTT
CDR3 protein: CASSLAGSNQPQHF

J gene: TRBJ2-1
CDR3 length: 16
D gene: TRBD1
V gene: TRBV13
clone size: -
CDR3 DNA: TGTGCCAGCAGCGGATGGCCGGGACAGGCCTACAATGAGCAGTTCTTC
CDR3 protein: CASSGWPGQAYNEQFF

J gene: TRBJ1-1
CDR3 length: 14
D gene: -
V gene: TRBV6-5
clone size: -
CDR3 DNA: TGTGCCAGCAGTCCCCGGGGGGTTAACACTGAAGCTTTCTTT
CDR3 protein: CASSPRGVNTEAFF

J gene: TRBJ2-3
CDR3 length: 15
D gene: TRBD2
V gene: TRBV5-1
clone size: few
CDR3 DNA: TGCGCCAGCAGCCCGGGACTACGGAGCACAGATACGCAGTATTTT
CDR3 protein: CASSPGLRSTDTQYF

J gene: TRBJ1-5
CDR3 length: 13
D gene: -
V gene: TRBV2
clone size: -
CDR3 DNA: TGTGCCAGCAGGCGGATTCAAGGGGAGCCCCAGCATTTT
CDR3 protein: CASRRIQGEPQHF

J gene: TRBJ2-7
CDR3 length: 13
D gene: -
V gene: TRBV24-1
clone size: -
CDR3 DNA: TGTGCCACCCCCGACAGCGTCCCCCACGAGCAGTACTTC
CDR3 protein: CATPDSVPHEQYF

J gene: TRBJ1-2
CDR3 length: 14
D gene: -
V gene: TRBV6-6
clone size: few
CDR3 DNA: TGTGCCAGCAGTTACTCGGCACAAAACTATGGCTACACCTTC
CDR3 protein: CASSYSAQNYGYTF

J gene: TRBJ1-5
CDR3 length: 14
D gene: -
V gene: TRBV5-1
clone size: -
CDR3 DNA: TGCGCCAGCAGCTTGGGGGCCCCCAATCAGCCCCAGCATTTT
CDR3 protein: CASSLGAPNQPQHF

J gene: TRBJ1-2
CDR3 length: 15
D gene: -
V gene: TRBV4-2
clone size: -
CDR3 DNA: TGTGCCAGCAGCCAATCTCGGGGGGAGGTATATGGCTACACCTTC
CDR3 protein: CASSQSRGEVYGYTF

J gene: TRBJ1-3
CDR3 length: 14
D gene: TRBD1
V gene: TRBV14
clone size: -
CDR3 DNA: TGTGCCAGCAGCCAAGGGACAGGGGGAAGGGCCATATATTTT
CDR3 protein: CASSQGTGGRAIYF

J gene: TRBJ1-1
CDR3 length: 14
D gene: -
V gene: TRBV19
clone size: -
CDR3 DNA: TGTGCCAGTAGTATTACGGGAGCGAGTGCTGAAGCTTTCTTT
CDR3 protein: CASSITGASAEAFF